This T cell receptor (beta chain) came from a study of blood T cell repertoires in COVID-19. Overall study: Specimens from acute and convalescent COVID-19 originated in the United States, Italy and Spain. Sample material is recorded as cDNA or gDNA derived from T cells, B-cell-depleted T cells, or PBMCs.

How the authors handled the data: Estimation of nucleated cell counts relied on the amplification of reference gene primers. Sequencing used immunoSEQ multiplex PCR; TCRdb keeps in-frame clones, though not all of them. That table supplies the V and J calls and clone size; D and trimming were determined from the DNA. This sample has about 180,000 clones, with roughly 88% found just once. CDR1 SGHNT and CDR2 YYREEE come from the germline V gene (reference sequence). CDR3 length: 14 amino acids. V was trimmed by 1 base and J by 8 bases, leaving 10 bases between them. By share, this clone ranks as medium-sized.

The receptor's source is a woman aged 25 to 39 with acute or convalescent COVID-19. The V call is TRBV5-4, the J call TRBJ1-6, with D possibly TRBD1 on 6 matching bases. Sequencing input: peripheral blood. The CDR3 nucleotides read TGTGCCAGCAGCTTGACAGGGTTTGATTCACCCCTCCACTTT. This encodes CASSLTGFDSPLHF.